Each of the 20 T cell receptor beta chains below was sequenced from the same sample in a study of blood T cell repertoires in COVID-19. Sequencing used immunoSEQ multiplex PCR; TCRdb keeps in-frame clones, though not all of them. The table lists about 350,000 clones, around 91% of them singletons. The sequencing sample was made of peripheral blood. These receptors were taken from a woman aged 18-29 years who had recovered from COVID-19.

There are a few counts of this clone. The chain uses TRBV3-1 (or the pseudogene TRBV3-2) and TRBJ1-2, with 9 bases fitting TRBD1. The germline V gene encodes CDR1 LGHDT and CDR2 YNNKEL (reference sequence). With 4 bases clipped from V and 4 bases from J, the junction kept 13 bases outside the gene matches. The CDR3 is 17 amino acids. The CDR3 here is CASSRTRQGGNIYGYTF. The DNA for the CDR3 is TGTGCCAGCAGCCGAACTAGACAGGGGGGGAACATCTATGGCTACACCTTC.

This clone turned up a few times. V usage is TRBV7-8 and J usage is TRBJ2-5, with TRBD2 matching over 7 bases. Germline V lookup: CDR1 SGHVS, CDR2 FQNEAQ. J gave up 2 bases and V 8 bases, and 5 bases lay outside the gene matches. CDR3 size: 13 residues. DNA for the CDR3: TGTGCCAGCGGGAGGGGTTTTCAAGAGACCCAGTACTTC. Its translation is CASGRGFQETQYF. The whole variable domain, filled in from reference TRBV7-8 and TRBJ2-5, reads GAGVSQSPRYKVAKRGQDVALRCDPISGHVSLFWYQQALGQGPEFLTYFQNEAQLDKSGLPSDRFFAERPEGSVSTLKIQRTQQEDSAVYLCASGRGFQETQYFGPGTRLLVL.

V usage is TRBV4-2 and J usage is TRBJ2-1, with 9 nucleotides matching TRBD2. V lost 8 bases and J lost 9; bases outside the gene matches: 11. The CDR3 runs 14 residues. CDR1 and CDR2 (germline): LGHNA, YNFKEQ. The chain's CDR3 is CASRGEAGGREQFF. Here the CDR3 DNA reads TGTGCCAGCCGCGGGGAAGCGGGAGGCCGTGAGCAGTTCTTC.

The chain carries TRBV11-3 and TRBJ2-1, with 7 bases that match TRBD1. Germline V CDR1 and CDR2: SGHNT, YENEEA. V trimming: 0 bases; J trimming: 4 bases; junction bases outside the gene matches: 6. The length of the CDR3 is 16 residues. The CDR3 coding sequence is TGTGCCAGCAGCTTAGACTGGGCAGGGGGTTACAATGAGCAGTTCTTC. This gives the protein CASSLDWAGGYNEQFF. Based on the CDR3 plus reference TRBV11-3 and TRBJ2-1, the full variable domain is EAGVVQSPRYKIIEKKQPVAFWCNPISGHNTLYWYLQNLGQGPELLIRYENEEAVDDSQLPKDRFSAERLKGVDSTLKIQPAELGDSAVYLCASSLDWAGGYNEQFFGPGTRLTVL.

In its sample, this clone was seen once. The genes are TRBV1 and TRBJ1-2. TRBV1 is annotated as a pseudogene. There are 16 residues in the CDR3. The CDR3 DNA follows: TGCACCAGCAGCCAAGATCGCGCTCAAGCTAACTATGGCTACACCTTC. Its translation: CTSSQDRAQANYGYTF.

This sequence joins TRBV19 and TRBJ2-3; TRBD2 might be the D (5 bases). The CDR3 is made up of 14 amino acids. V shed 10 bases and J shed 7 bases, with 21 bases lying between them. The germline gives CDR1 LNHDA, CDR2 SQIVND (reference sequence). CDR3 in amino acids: CATPPFGSGNTQYF. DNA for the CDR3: TGTGCCACTCCCCCTTTTGGGAGTGGGAATACGCAGTATTTT.

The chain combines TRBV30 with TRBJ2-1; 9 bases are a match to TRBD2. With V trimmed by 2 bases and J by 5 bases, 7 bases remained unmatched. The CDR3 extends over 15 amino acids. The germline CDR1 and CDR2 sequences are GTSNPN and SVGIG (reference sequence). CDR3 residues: CAWSHGAGGHNEQFF. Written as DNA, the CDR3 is TGTGCCTGGAGTCATGGCGCGGGAGGGCACAATGAGCAGTTCTTC.

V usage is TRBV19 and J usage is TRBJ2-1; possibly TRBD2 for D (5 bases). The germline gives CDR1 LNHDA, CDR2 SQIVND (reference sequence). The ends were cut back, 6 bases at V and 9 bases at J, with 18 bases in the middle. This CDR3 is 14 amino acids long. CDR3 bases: TGTGCCAGTAGCCCACGGGGAGTAGCGATTGAGCAGTTCTTC. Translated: CASSPRGVAIEQFF.

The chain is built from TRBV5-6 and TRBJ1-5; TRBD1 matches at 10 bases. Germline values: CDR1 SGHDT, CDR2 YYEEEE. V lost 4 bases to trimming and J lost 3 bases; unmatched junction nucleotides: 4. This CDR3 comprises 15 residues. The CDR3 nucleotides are TGTGCCAGCAGCCGGGGACAGGGGAACAATCAGCCCCAGCATTTT. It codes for CASSRGQGNNQPQHF.

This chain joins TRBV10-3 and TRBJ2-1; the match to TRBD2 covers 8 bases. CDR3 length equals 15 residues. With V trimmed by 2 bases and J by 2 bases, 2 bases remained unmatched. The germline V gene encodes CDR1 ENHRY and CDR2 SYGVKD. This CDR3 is CAISEGGRTYNEQFF. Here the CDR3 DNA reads TGTGCCATCAGTGAGGGCGGGAGGACCTACAATGAGCAGTTCTTC.

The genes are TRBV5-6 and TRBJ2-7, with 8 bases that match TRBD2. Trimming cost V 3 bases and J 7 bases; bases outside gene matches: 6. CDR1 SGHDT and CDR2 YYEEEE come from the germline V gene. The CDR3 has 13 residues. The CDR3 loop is CASSSGTSWEQYV. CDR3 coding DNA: TGTGCCAGCAGCTCCGGGACTAGTTGGGAGCAGTACGTC.

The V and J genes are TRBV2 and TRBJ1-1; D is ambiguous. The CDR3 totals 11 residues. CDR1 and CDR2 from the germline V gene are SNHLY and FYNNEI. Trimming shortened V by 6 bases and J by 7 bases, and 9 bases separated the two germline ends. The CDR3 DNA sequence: TGTGCCAGCAGGACCCGCGGTGAAGCTTTCTTT. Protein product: CASRTRGEAFF.

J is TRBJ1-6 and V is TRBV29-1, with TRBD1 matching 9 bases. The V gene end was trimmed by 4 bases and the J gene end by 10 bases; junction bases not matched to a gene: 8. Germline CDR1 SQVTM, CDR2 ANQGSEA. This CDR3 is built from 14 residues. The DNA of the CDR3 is TGCAGCGTTGTCTACGGGACAGGGAACTCACCCCTCCACTTT. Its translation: CSVVYGTGNSPLHF.

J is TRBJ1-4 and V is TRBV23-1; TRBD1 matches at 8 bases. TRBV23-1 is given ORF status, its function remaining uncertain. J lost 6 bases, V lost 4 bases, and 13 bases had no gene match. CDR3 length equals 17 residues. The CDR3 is CASSPPRSPGGHEKLFF. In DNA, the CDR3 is TGCGCCAGCAGTCCCCCCCGATCACCAGGGGGCCATGAAAAACTGTTTTTT.

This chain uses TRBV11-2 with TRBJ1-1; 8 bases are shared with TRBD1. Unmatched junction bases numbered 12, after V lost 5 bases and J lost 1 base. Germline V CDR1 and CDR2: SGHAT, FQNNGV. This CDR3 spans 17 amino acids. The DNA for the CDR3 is TGTGCCAGCAGCGTAATCAACAGGGGGTTGCGGAACACTGAAGCTTTCTTT. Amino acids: CASSVINRGLRNTEAFF.

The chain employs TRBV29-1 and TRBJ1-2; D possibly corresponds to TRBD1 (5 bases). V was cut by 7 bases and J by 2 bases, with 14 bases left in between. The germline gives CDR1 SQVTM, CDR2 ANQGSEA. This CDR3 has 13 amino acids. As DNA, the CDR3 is TGCAGCGCCGCGGAAGGGGCCAACTATGGCTACACCTTC. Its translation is CSAAEGANYGYTF.

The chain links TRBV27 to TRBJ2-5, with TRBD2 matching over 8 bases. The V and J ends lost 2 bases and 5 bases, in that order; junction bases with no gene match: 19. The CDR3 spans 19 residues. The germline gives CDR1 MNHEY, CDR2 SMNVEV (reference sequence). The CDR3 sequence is CASSLRGGGGGEFPETQYF. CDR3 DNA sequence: TGTGCCAGCAGTTTACGGGGGGGCGGAGGGGGAGAATTCCCTGAGACCCAGTACTTC.

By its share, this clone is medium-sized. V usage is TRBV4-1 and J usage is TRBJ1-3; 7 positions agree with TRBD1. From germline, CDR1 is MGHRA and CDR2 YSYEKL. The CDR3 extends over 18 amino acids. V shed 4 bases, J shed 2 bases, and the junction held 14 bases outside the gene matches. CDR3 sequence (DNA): TGCGCCAGCAGCCCCCGATTACGGGACAGCTACGCTGGAAACACCATATATTTT. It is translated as CASSPRLRDSYAGNTIYF.

The CDR3 region is CASSVSSGTDTQYF. CDR3 sequence (DNA): TGCGCCAGCAGTGTTTCTAGCGGCACAGATACGCAGTATTTT. The chain recombines TRBV10-1 with TRBJ2-3; D perhaps matches TRBD2 (6 bases). V lost 4 bases to trimming and J lost 1 base, with 9 bases between them. Germline lookup yields CDR1 WNHNN and CDR2 SYGVQD (reference sequence). This CDR3 has 14 amino acids.

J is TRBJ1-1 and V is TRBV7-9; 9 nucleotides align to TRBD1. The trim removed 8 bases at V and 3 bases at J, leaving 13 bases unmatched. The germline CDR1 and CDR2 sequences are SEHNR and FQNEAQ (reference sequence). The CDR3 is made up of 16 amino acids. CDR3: CASRRQGGRSDTEAFF. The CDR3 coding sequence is TGTGCCAGCCGCCGACAGGGGGGGAGATCGGACACTGAAGCTTTCTTT.